The next 20 T cell receptor beta chains were all read from a single sample in a study of T cells in Graves' hyperthyroidism and ophthalmopathy (dated by TCRdb to the late 2010s). Library preparation used multiplex PCR. Sequencing was performed on an Illumina HiSeq 2000. TCR beta CDR3 regions were amplified from RNA transcripts. For the first round of RT-PCR on the TCR CDR3, the HTBI primer set was used together with the Qiagen OneStep RT-PCR kit. TCRdb reprocessing: public reads trimmed at Q25 with fastp, clones called with MiXCR, in-frame beta chains kept. Rows are unified per CDR3 protein, each entry keeping the most common DNA and genes. Within this sample are over 300,000 distinct CDR3 sequences, with roughly 15% of them counted one time only. The top ten clones comprise 34% of the sample. Sample: blood. The receptors here all came from a woman between 35 and 50 years old with Graves' ophthalmopathy.

This clonotype showed up just a few times. The genes are TRBV7-2 and TRBJ1-2; possibly TRBD1 for D (6 bases). CDR1 and CDR2 from the germline V gene are SGHTA and FQGNSA. This CDR3 has 16 amino acids. The V gene lost 0 bases and the J gene lost 2 bases, with 13 bases spanning the gap. For the CDR3, the DNA is TGTGCCAGCAGCTTAGCGAGGACAGCCACCAACTATGGCTACACCTTC. Residues: CASSLARTATNYGYTF.

This rearrangement joins TRBV12-3 or TRBV12-4 to TRBJ2-7; tentative D call: TRBD2 (5 bases). The CDR3 is made up of 15 amino acids. Trimming took off 5 bases at V and 2 bases at J, with 16 bases between the two ends. The CDR3 protein is CASSRSLAPAYEQYF. The CDR3 DNA reads TGTGCCAGCAGTCGATCTCTAGCCCCGGCCTACGAGCAGTACTTC.

This clonotype was recorded many times. The J gene is TRBJ1-2, the V gene TRBV5-6, with 7 nucleotides matching TRBD1. CDR3 length: 13 residues. With V trimmed by 4 bases and J by 5 bases, 5 bases remained unmatched. CDR1 and CDR2 from the germline V gene are SGHDT and YYEEEE. As DNA, the CDR3 is TGTGCCAGCAGCGCGGGGGACAGTTATGGCTACACCTTC. Protein product: CASSAGDSYGYTF.

The chain couples TRBV30 to TRBJ2-2; TRBD2 matches at 8 bases. Germline V gene lookup returns CDR1 GTSNPN and CDR2 SVGIG (reference sequence). Losses at the gene ends were 0 bases for V and 4 bases for J; bases not matched to a gene: 10. CDR3 length: 17 residues. CDR3 in DNA: TGTGCCTGGAGTGTACTAGGAGCGGGAGTCTTCACCGGGGAGCTGTTTTTT. This translates into CAWSVLGAGVFTGELFF.

This clonotype was picked up many times. The chain couples TRBV6-1 to TRBJ2-1; 8 bases fit TRBD2. The CDR3 sequence is 15 residues long. Germline V gives CDR1 MNHNS, CDR2 SASEGT. V was clipped by 6 bases and J by 2 bases; unmatched bases: 6. The DNA of the CDR3 is TGTGCCAGCAGGGTAAGCGGGAGCACCTACAATGAGCAGTTCTTC. It yields the protein CASRVSGSTYNEQFF.

The genes are TRBV30 and TRBJ2-3; D possibly matches TRBD1 or TRBD2 (7 bases each). Germline V gene data show CDR1 as GTSNPN and CDR2 as SVGIG (reference sequence). Trimming removed 3 bases at V and 2 bases at J, with 15 bases between. The CDR3 consists of 15 residues. The DNA of the CDR3 is TGTGCCTGGAGGCAGGGGGGGAGTATCACAGATACGCAGTATTTT. Its protein product is CAWRQGGSITDTQYF.

This clonotype has just a few counts. The chain employs TRBV6-1 and TRBJ2-7, with 9 positions matching TRBD1. With V trimmed by 7 bases and J by 6 bases, 10 bases remained unmatched. The germline CDR1 and CDR2 sequences are MNHNS and SASEGT. The CDR3 contains 14 residues. The CDR3 here is CASTGGQGTGEQYF. CDR3 DNA sequence: TGTGCCAGCACCGGCGGACAGGGGACTGGCGAGCAGTACTTC.

This clonotype was found many times. This chain uses TRBV19 with TRBJ2-1, with a tentative D call TRBD2 (5 bases). CDR1 is LNHDA and CDR2 is SQIVND in the germline V gene (reference sequence). The CDR3 totals 15 residues. V lost 7 bases, J lost 5 bases, and 18 bases lay in between. The CDR3 DNA reads as TGTGCCAGTAACCCCGCCCCCCCAGCGGACAATGAGCAGTTCTTC. It specifies CASNPAPPADNEQFF.

V gene TRBV9 combines with J gene TRBJ2-7; the D is unclear. Trimming removed 0 bases at V and 4 bases at J, with 14 bases between. Germline CDR1 and CDR2: SGDLS and YYNGEE. The CDR3 contains 15 residues. The CDR3 loop is CASSVGVELIYEQYF. The CDR3 DNA reads as TGTGCCAGCAGCGTAGGTGTGGAGTTAATTTACGAGCAGTACTTC.

This clonotype has at least ten counts. This chain links TRBV11-1 with TRBJ2-5, with D perhaps TRBD2 (5 bases). Germline values: CDR1 SGHAT, CDR2 FQDESV (reference sequence). The CDR3 totals 14 residues. V lost 6 bases to trimming and J lost 1 base, with 12 bases between them. The CDR3 DNA sequence: TGTGCCAGCAGTCCGGACGGACTCCAAGAGACCCAGTACTTC. Translation: CASSPDGLQETQYF.

Details on this clonotype: One end of the junction is discordant with germline, which a read error may explain. In DNA form, the CDR3 reads TGTGCCAGCAGTTATAGGACAGGAAGCTCCTATAATTCACCCCTCCGCTTT. Translation: CASSYRTGSSYNSPLRF. The rearrangement uses TRBV12-3 or TRBV12-4 and TRBJ1-6; TRBD1 matches 7 bases. CDR3 length: 17 amino acids.

The chain combines TRBV24-1 with TRBJ1-5; 10 positions match TRBD1. This CDR3 has 18 residues. CDR1 is KGHDR and CDR2 is SFDVKD in the germline V gene. V lost 3 bases to trimming and J lost 0 bases; unmatched junction nucleotides: 7. The CDR3 here is CATSDGPGQGISNQPQHF. CDR3 DNA: TGTGCCACCAGTGATGGGCCGGGACAGGGGATTAGCAATCAGCCCCAGCATTTT.

This clonotype turned up a few times. The genes are TRBV19 and TRBJ1-5; tentatively, D is TRBD1 (5 bases). CDR3 length: 15 residues. V was pared by 5 bases and J by 2 bases, with 13 bases between. Germline V gives CDR1 LNHDA, CDR2 SQIVND (reference sequence). CDR3 sequence: CASSPKGMRNQPQHF. CDR3 sequence (DNA): TGTGCCAGTAGTCCAAAGGGGATGCGCAATCAGCCCCAGCATTTT.

This clonotype was seen a few times. This chain connects TRBV4-1 to TRBJ2-5; 7 bases agree with TRBD1. Trimming at V came to 2 bases and at J to 1 base, leaving 4 bases not matched to a gene. Germline V gene sequence: CDR1 MGHRA, CDR2 YSYEKL. This CDR3 spans 15 amino acids. CDR3: CASSQTGTVQETQYF. For the CDR3, the DNA is TGCGCCAGCAGCCAAACCGGGACAGTCCAAGAGACCCAGTACTTC.

In this sample, this clonotype turned up many times. J is TRBJ2-1 and V is TRBV11-2; TRBD1 matches 7 bases. CDR1 is SGHAT and CDR2 is FQNNGV in the germline V gene. CDR3 length equals 14 residues. With V trimmed by 7 bases and J by 3 bases, 6 bases remained unmatched. Here the CDR3 reads CASTAQGNYNEQFF. DNA of the CDR3: TGTGCCAGCACCGCACAGGGGAACTACAATGAGCAGTTCTTC.

The V gene is TRBV19, the J gene TRBJ1-6; maybe TRBD1 (5 bases). Germline CDR1 reads LNHDA; CDR2 reads SQIVND (reference sequence). The CDR3 has 16 residues. V shed 1 base and J shed 3 bases, with 10 bases lying between them. Here the CDR3 reads CASSIGGGFYNSPLHF. CDR3 DNA: TGTGCCAGTAGTATAGGCGGGGGTTTCTATAATTCACCCCTCCACTTT. The variable domain in full, with the rest retrieved from reference TRBV19 and TRBJ1-6, is DGGITQSPKYLFRKEGQNVTLSCEQNLNHDAMYWYRQDPGQGLRLIYYSQIVNDFQKGDIAEGYSVSREKKESFPLTVTSAQKNPTAFYLCASSIGGGFYNSPLHFGNGTRLTVT.

This clonotype was detected ten times or more. The chain uses TRBV2 and TRBJ2-4; D is possibly TRBD1 (5 bases). Germline CDR1 is SNHLY and CDR2 is FYNNEI. The CDR3 spans 15 residues. Deletions cut 1 base from V and 1 base from J, with 8 bases between. The CDR3: CASSEEQVAKNIQYF. The CDR3 bases are TGTGCCAGCAGTGAAGAACAGGTCGCCAAAAACATTCAGTACTTC.

At least ten counts were recorded for this clonotype. This rearrangement joins TRBV2 to TRBJ1-1; D is perhaps TRBD1 (5 bases). There are 12 residues in the CDR3. The germline V gene has CDR1 SNHLY and CDR2 FYNNEI. The germline V and J ends were trimmed by 6 bases and 7 bases, with 12 bases remaining between them. CDR3 region: CASRPGRGEAFF. The CDR3 nucleotides read TGTGCCAGCAGGCCGGGACGGGGTGAAGCTTTCTTT.

This clonotype was counted ten times or more. This rearrangement joins TRBV5-1 to TRBJ1-5; no firm D call. V shed 0 bases and J shed 9 bases, with 10 bases lying between them. The CDR3 is 13 residues long. Germline loops: CDR1 SGHRS, CDR2 YFSETQ. Written as DNA, the CDR3 is TGCGCCAGCAGCTTGGAGGGCGTGGGGCCCCAGCATTTT. Its protein product is CASSLEGVGPQHF. The full variable domain, with the rest looked up from reference TRBV5-1 and TRBJ1-5, is KAGVTQTPRYLIKTRGQQVTLSCSPISGHRSVSWYQQTPGQGLQFLFEYFSETQRNKGNFPGRFSGRQFSNSRSEMNVSTLELGDSALYLCASSLEGVGPQHFGDGTRLSIL.

The gene calls are TRBV10-3 and TRBJ2-7, with 8 bases aligning to TRBD2. The CDR3 is 13 residues long. Germline CDR1 is ENHRY and CDR2 is SYGVKD. CDR3 sequence reads: CATLAREGSEQYF. The CDR3 DNA reads TGTGCGACCCTGGCTCGGGAGGGCTCCGAGCAGTACTTC.